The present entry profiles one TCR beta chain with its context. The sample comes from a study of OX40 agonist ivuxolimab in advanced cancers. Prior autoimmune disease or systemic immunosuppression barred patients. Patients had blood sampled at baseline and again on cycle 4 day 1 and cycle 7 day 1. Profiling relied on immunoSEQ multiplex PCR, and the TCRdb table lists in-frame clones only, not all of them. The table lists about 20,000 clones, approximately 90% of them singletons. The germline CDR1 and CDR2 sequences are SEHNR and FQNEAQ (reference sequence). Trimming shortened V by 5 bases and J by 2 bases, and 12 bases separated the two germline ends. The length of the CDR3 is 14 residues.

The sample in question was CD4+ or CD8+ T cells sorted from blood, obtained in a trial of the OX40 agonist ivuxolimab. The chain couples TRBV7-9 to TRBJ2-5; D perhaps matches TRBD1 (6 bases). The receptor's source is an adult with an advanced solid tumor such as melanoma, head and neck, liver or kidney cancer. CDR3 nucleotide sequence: TGTGCCAGCAGCCATCGGGACATTCAAGAGACCCAGTACTTC. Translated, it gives CASSHRDIQETQYF.